This T cell receptor (beta chain) was observed in a study of CD8 T cells in ankylosing spondylitis. The J segment lost 11 bases and the V segment lost 5 bases, leaving 15 bases of the junction unmatched. CDR1 MNHEY and CDR2 SVGEGT come from the germline V gene. The CDR3 totals 15 residues. Via MiXCR, TCRdb re-called the 5' RACE reads, giving one row per CDR3 protein. The sample holds roughly 100,000 distinct CDR3 sequences, 7.5% to 9% seen once. Ten or more counts support this clonotype. The chain couples TRBV6-2 or TRBV6-3 to TRBJ1-5; 7 bases agree with TRBD1. The sequencing sample was made of blood, either unsorted or a sorted T cell fraction (not recorded which). This TCR was sampled from a male donor with ankylosing spondylitis or in good health (not recorded which). In DNA form, the CDR3 reads TGTGCCAGCAGTACCGGGACAGTGATCGGTTGGGCCCAGCATTTT. Translating it yields CASSTGTVIGWAQHF.